The sequence of this T cell receptor (beta chain) was determined in a study of blood T cell repertoires in COVID-19. Study in general: The origin of the acute and convalescent COVID-19 samples was the United States, Italy and Spain. Sources were T cells, B-cell-depleted T cells, or PBMCs; the material itself was cDNA or gDNA.

Germline-derived CDR1 and CDR2 are SNHLY and FYNNEI. There are 20 residues in the CDR3. V lost 3 bases, J lost 6 bases, and 19 bases stayed unmatched. Per the study methods: Quantification of nucleated cells was approximated via reference gene primer amplification. Data came from immunoSEQ multiplex PCR; TCRdb stores just in-frame clones and leaves some out. V, J and clone size derive from that table, while D and trimming were established from the DNA sequence. The sample lists around 250,000 clones; about 86% were seen once. This receptor was identified in a man older than 75 with acute or convalescent COVID-19. Sequenced material: peripheral blood. The rearrangement uses TRBV2 and TRBJ2-1, with 11 bases that match TRBD2. The CDR3 protein is CASSDSTGGKTSGNPNEQFF. In nucleotides, the CDR3 is TGTGCCAGCAGTGACTCAACAGGGGGTAAGACTAGCGGGAACCCCAATGAGCAGTTCTTC.